Detailed here is one T cell receptor beta chain. Its cognate antigen is unknown. This sample is part of a study of regulatory T cells in long-lasting Graves disease. At the level of the study: The study counted Graves' disease as persistent given over 5 years of antithyroid drugs and positive TSH receptor antibodies.

General study points: Graves' patients with persistent disease showed TCR diversity lower than patients newly diagnosed. When disease was persistent, TRBV28, TRBJ1-2 and TRBJ2-5 were the favored segments.

Time point denoted: persistent/refractory GD, antithyroid drugs over 5 years with positive TRAb. Construction of the TCR library relied on RNA isolated from PBMCs. The patients included were those that came from an endocrinology department in Xi'an, China. From germline, CDR1 is SGHTA and CDR2 FQGNSA. CDR3 length equals 14 residues. V lost 3 bases and J lost 1, with 7 bases in between. The TCR beta library used iRepertoire HTBI primers with Arm-PCR amplification of CDR3. TCRdb recomputed calls from the multiplex PCR reads with MiXCR, one row per CDR3 protein. Seen here are 400,000 to 500,000 distinct CDR3 sequences, around 20% observed once, and the top ten hold roughly an eighth.

This TCR derives from a female donor with Graves disease. Sequencing used peripheral blood mononuclear cells (PBMCs), obtained when the disease was refractory, from a patient treated with antithyroid drugs. The V call is TRBV7-2, the J call TRBJ1-5; D unresolved. CDR3 amino acids: CASSFGESNQPQHF. The CDR3 coding sequence is TGTGCCAGCAGCTTCGGGGAAAGCAATCAGCCCCAGCATTTT.